Following are 11 T cell receptor beta chains from one sample sequenced in a study of cytomegalovirus exposure and HLA in healthy donors. The study ran its PCR with 60 Vbeta and 13 Jbeta primers. Repertoires were generated with immunoSEQ multiplex PCR, while TCRdb's copy carries only in-frame clones and drops some. This table has about 160,000 clones, about three quarters appearing once. Sequences were obtained from PBMCs. Every receptor here comes from a female donor in good health and CMV-seronegative.

The chain couples TRBV6-6 to TRBJ2-2, with 9 bases matching TRBD1. V shed 2 bases, J shed 4 bases, and the junction held 2 bases outside the gene matches. CDR3 length: 15 residues. Germline CDR1 MNHNY, CDR2 SVGAGI (reference sequence). The CDR3 nucleotides read TGTGCCAGCAGTTACGGGACAGGGAGCACCGGGGAGCTGTTTTTT. Amino acids: CASSYGTGSTGELFF.

Note on this clone: At one end the junction does not follow the germline gene, possibly because of a read error. The chain uses TRBV7-8 and TRBJ2-5; possible D gene TRBD2, 6 bases. The germline V gene encodes CDR1 SGHVS and CDR2 FQNEAQ. The CDR3 is made up of 11 amino acids. The CDR3 reads CASSPGGTQYF. The CDR3 nucleotides read TGTGCCAGCAGCCCTGGGGGGACCCAATACTTC.

This clone was seen a few times. The rearrangement links TRBV7-9 to TRBJ2-7, with TRBD1 identical over 9 bases. The ends lost 0 bases at V and 5 bases at J; junction bases unmatched: 2. Germline V gene data show CDR1 as SEHNR and CDR2 as FQNEAQ (reference sequence). There are 14 residues in the CDR3. Here the CDR3 DNA reads TGTGCCAGCAGCTTAGCGGGACAGGGCCACGAGCAGTACTTC. Its translation is CASSLAGQGHEQYF.

V usage is TRBV19 and J usage is TRBJ1-1, with TRBD1 matching 8 bases. The J segment lost 4 bases and the V segment lost 2 bases, leaving 12 bases of the junction unmatched. The CDR3 is 17 amino acids. The germline CDR1 and CDR2 sequences are LNHDA and SQIVND (reference sequence). The CDR3 DNA is TGTGCCAGTAGTATATGGGCAGGGGGCGAGGGAGTCACTGAAGCTTTCTTT. Translating it yields CASSIWAGGEGVTEAFF.

The rearrangement uses TRBV10-3 and TRBJ2-5, with TRBD1 matching over 7 bases. The last part of the DNA fits TRBJ2-7 better; the J call may be wrong. CDR1 and CDR2 from the germline V gene are ENHRY and SYGVKD. This CDR3 has 16 residues. The CDR3 reads CAISESKGANSYEQYF. For the CDR3, the DNA is TGTGCCATCAGTGAGTCTAAGGGGGCGAACTCCTACGAGCAGTACTTC.

The chain uses TRBV7-7 and TRBJ2-3, with D uncertain. Per the germline V gene, CDR1 is SSHAT and CDR2 is FNYEAQ (reference sequence). Trimming left V 8 bases short and J 3 bases short, with 12 bases between. The CDR3 has 13 residues. CDR3: CASSGPNTDTQYF. DNA for the CDR3: TGTGCCAGCTCCGGTCCAAATACAGATACGCAGTATTTT.

This chain connects TRBV5-8 to TRBJ2-7, with 8 nucleotides matching TRBD1. J was trimmed by 0 bases and V by 4 bases; bases with no gene match: 9. The germline V gene encodes CDR1 SGHTS and CDR2 YDEGEE. This CDR3 has 16 amino acids. CDR3 sequence (DNA): TGTGCCAGCAGCCCTACCCCGGACAGGGACTCCTACGAGCAGTACTTC. Amino acids: CASSPTPDRDSYEQYF.

This clone has only a few counts. This chain links TRBV6-6 with TRBJ2-2; 8 bases agree with TRBD1. Germline lookup yields CDR1 MNHNY and CDR2 SVGAGI (reference sequence). V was pared by 6 bases and J by 2 bases, with 2 bases of the junction left unmatched. CDR3 length: 14 residues. CDR3 DNA sequence: TGTGCCAGCAGGACAGGGGTCAACACCGGGGAGCTGTTTTTT. Translating gives CASRTGVNTGELFF.

J is TRBJ2-7 and V is TRBV11-2; the match to TRBD2 covers 13 bases. CDR3 length equals 16 residues. With V trimmed by 5 bases and J by 6 bases, 10 bases remained unmatched. Germline CDR1 and CDR2: SGHAT and FQNNGV. CDR3 bases: TGTGCCAGCAGCGACCCGGGACTAGCGGGATTGACCGAGCAGTACTTC. It is translated as CASSDPGLAGLTEQYF. The entire variable domain, with the rest obtained from reference TRBV11-2 and TRBJ2-7, is as follows: EAGVAQSPRYKIIEKRQSVAFWCNPISGHATLYWYQQILGQGPKLLIQFQNNGVVDDSQLPKDRFSAERLKGVDSTLKIQPAKLEDSAVYLCASSDPGLAGLTEQYFGPGTRLTVT.

The genes are TRBV30 and TRBJ1-2; 11 nucleotides line up with TRBD1. The CDR3 length is 15 residues. CDR1 and CDR2 (germline): GTSNPN, SVGIG (reference sequence). The J segment lost 7 bases and the V segment lost 0 bases, leaving 7 bases of the junction unmatched. CDR3 protein: CAWSVVGGQGAGYTF. The CDR3 DNA is TGTGCCTGGAGTGTAGTAGGTGGACAGGGGGCTGGCTACACCTTC.

CDR3 amino acids: CASSAQTSGGERIEQFF. The CDR3 DNA follows: TGTGCCAGCAGCGCTCAGACTAGCGGGGGGGAAAGAATTGAGCAGTTCTTC. The chain links TRBV9 to TRBJ2-1; 14 bases match TRBD2. CDR1 is SGDLS, CDR2 YYNGEE, per germline. The CDR3 contains 17 residues. The ends lost 3 bases at V and 9 bases at J; junction bases unmatched: 11.